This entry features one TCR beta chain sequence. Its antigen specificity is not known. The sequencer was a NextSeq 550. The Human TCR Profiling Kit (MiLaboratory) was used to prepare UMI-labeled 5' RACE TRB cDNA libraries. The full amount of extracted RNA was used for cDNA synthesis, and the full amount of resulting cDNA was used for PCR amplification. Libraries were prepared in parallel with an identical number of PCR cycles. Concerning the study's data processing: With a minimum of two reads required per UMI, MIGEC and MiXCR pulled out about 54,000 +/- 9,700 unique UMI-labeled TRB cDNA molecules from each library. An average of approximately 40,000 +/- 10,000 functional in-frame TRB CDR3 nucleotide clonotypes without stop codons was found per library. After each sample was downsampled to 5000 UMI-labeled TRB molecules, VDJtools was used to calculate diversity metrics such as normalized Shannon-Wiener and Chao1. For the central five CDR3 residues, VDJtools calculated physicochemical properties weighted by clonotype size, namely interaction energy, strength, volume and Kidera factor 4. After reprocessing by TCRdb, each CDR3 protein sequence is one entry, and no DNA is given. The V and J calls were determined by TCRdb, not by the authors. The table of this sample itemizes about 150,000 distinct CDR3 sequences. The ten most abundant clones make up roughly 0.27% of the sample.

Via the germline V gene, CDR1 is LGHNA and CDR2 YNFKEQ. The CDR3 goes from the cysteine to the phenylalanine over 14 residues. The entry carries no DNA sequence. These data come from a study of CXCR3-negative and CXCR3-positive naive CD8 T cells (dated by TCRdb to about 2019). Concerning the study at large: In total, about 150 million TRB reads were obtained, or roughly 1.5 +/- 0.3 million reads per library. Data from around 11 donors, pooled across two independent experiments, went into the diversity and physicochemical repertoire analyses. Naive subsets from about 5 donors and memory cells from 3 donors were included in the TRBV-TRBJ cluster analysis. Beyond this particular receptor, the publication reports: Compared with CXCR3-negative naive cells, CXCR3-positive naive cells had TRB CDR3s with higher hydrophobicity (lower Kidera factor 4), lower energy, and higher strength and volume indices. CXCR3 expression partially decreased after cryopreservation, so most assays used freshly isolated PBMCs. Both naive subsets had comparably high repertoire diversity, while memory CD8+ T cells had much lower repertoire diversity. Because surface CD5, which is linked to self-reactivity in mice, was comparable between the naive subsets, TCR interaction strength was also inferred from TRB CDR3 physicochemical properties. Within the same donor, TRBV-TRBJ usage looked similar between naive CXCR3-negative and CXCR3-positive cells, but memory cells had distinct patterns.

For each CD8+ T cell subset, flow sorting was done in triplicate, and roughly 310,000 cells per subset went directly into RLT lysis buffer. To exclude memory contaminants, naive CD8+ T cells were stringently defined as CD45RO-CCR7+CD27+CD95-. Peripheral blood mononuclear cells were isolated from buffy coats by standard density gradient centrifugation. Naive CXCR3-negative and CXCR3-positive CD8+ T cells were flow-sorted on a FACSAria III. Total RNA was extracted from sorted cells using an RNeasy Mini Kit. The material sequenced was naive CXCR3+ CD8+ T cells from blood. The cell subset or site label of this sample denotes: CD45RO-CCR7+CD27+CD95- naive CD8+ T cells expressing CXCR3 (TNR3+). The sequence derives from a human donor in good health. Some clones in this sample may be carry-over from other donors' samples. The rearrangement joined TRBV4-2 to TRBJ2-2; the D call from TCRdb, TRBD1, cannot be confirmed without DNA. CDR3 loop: CASSHTGESGELFF.